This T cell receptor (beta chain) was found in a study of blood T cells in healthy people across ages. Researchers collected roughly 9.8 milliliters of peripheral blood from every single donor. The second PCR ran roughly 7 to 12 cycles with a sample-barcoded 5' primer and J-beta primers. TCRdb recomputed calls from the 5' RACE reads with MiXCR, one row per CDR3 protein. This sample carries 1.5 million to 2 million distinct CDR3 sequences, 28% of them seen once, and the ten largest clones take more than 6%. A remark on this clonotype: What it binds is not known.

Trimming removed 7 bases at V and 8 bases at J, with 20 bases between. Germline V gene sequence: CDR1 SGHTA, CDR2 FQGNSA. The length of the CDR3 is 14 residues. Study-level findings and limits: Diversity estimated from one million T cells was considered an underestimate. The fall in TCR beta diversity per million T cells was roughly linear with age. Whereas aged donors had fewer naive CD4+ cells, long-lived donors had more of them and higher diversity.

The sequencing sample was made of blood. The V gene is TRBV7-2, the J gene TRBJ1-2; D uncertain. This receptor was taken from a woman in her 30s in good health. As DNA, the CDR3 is TGTGCCAGCAAGATAGCGGTCGACTCGGAGGGCTACACCTTC. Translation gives CASKIAVDSEGYTF.